These T cell receptor beta chains were read from a single sample in a study of cytomegalovirus exposure and HLA in healthy donors. The data were produced by immunoSEQ multiplex PCR, yet TCRdb's version contains in-frame clones alone and is incomplete. The table lists 35,000 to 45,000 clones, 70% to 80% of them singletons. Sequencing was done on a sample of PBMCs. The receptor set was obtained from a woman in her twenties or thirties in good health and CMV-seropositive. Both conserved end residues are part of each CDR3. Fields, in order: clone size, V gene, J gene, D gene, CDR3 DNA, CDR3 protein. The D gene is left open where the match is weak. Rows give clone size only sometimes, using once, few, many, or a class for an expanded clone.

clone size: NA; V gene: TRBV10-3; J gene: TRBJ1-2; D gene: NA; CDR3 DNA: TGTGCCAGTGGGAAGGGAGAAACAGCTAACTATGGCTACACCTTC; CDR3 protein: CASGKGETANYGYTF
clone size: NA; V gene: TRBV25-1; J gene: TRBJ2-7; D gene: TRBD2; CDR3 DNA: TGTGCCAGCAGTGATTATAGCGGGGGAGCCTACGAGCAGTACTTC; CDR3 protein: CASSDYSGGAYEQYF
clone size: once; V gene: TRBV15; J gene: TRBJ2-6; D gene: NA; CDR3 DNA: TGTGCCACCAGCCCCCGGAGGGGAAGGACTGGGGCCAACGTCCTGACTTTC; CDR3 protein: CATSPRRGRTGANVLTF
clone size: NA; V gene: TRBV30; J gene: TRBJ2-4; D gene: NA; CDR3 DNA: TGTGCCTGGAGTACGACCAGGCAGGCCCCCGGATGGCTAGCCAAAAACATTCAGTACTTC; CDR3 protein: CAWSTTRQAPGWLAKNIQYF
clone size: NA; V gene: TRBV28; J gene: TRBJ2-3; D gene: TRBD2; CDR3 DNA: TGTGCCAGCAGTCCCCACCTAGCGGGGAGCACAGATACGCAGTATTTT; CDR3 protein: CASSPHLAGSTDTQYF
clone size: NA; V gene: TRBV28; J gene: TRBJ2-5; D gene: NA; CDR3 DNA: TGTGCCAGCAGTGACAGCACACAAGAGACCCAGTACTTC; CDR3 protein: CASSDSTQETQYF
clone size: few; V gene: TRBV5-6; J gene: TRBJ1-4; D gene: TRBD1; CDR3 DNA: TGTGCCAGCACCGACGGACAGGGTGCTGAAAAACTGTTTTTT; CDR3 protein: CASTDGQGAEKLFF
clone size: NA; V gene: TRBV5-8; J gene: TRBJ1-5; D gene: TRBD1; CDR3 DNA: TGTGCCAGCAGCCCCGGGACAGGGGGTTATCAGCCCCAGCATTTT; CDR3 protein: CASSPGTGGYQPQHF
clone size: NA; V gene: TRBV6-5; J gene: TRBJ2-5; D gene: TRBD2; CDR3 DNA: TGTGCCAGCAGTTACCGGACTAGTGGGGAGACCCAGTACTTC; CDR3 protein: CASSYRTSGETQYF
clone size: NA; V gene: TRBV18; J gene: TRBJ2-5; D gene: TRBD2; CDR3 DNA: TGTGCCAGCTCACCAGGGAGGGACGAGACCCAGTACTTC; CDR3 protein: CASSPGRDETQYF
clone size: NA; V gene: TRBV7-3; J gene: TRBJ2-5; D gene: NA; CDR3 DNA: TGTGCCAGCAGCTTAACGGCCCCCGAGACCCAGTACTTC; CDR3 protein: CASSLTAPETQYF
clone size: NA; V gene: TRBV27; J gene: TRBJ2-7; D gene: NA; CDR3 DNA: TGTGCCAGCAGAGAGGGAGGACGCGAGCAGTACTTC; CDR3 protein: CASREGGREQYF
clone size: NA; V gene: TRBV6-5; J gene: TRBJ2-1; D gene: NA; CDR3 DNA: TGTGCCAGCAGATCTGCCGGGTCCCGGGATGAGCAGTTCTTC; CDR3 protein: CASRSAGSRDEQFF
clone size: NA; V gene: TRBV29-1; J gene: TRBJ2-1; D gene: NA; CDR3 DNA: TGCAGCGCCCCTGCAGGGTACCTCTACAATGAGCAGTTCTTC; CDR3 protein: CSAPAGYLYNEQFF
clone size: NA; V gene: TRBV5-1; J gene: TRBJ1-1; D gene: TRBD1; CDR3 DNA: TGCGCCAGCAGCTTGTATTGGACAGGGGGTTTTAGCACTGAAGCTTTCTTT; CDR3 protein: CASSLYWTGGFSTEAFF
clone size: NA; V gene: TRBV30; J gene: TRBJ1-2; D gene: NA; CDR3 DNA: TGTGCCTCCCAACCAGACGCGAGGAATGGCTACACCTTC; CDR3 protein: CASQPDARNGYTF
clone size: NA; V gene: TRBV6-5; J gene: TRBJ1-2; D gene: NA; CDR3 DNA: TGTGCCAGCAGTTACTCGACACAGGGACCCTATGGCTACACCTTC; CDR3 protein: CASSYSTQGPYGYTF